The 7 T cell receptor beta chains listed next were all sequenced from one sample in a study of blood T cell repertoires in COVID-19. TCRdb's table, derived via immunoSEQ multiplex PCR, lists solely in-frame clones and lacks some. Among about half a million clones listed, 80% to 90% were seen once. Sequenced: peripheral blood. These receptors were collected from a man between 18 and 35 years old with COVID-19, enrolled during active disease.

The CDR3: CASSESSEVETQYF. In DNA form, the CDR3 reads TGTGCCAGCAGTGAAAGTAGCGAAGTAGAGACCCAGTACTTC. This sequence joins TRBV2 and TRBJ2-5; the D gene is possibly TRBD2 (5 bases). Deletions cut 2 bases from V and 4 bases from J, with 11 bases between. This CDR3 is built from 14 residues. CDR1 and CDR2 (germline): SNHLY, FYNNEI. Supplemented by reference TRBV2 and TRBJ2-5, the full variable domain reads EPEVTQTPSHQVTQMGQEVILRCVPISNHLYFYWYRQILGQKVEFLVSFYNNEISEKSEIFDDQFSVERPDGSNFTLKIRSTKLEDSAMYFCASSESSEVETQYFGPGTRLLVL.

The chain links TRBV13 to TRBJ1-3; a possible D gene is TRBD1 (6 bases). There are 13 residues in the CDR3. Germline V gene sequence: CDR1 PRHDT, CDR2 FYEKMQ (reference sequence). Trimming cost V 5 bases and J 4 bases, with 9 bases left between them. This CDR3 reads CASSTGRGNTIYF. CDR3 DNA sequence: TGTGCCAGCAGCACAGGGAGAGGAAACACCATATATTTT.

CDR3 bases: TGTGCCTGGGGTTCAGGGGGTGTTGGCTACACCTTC. Translation gives CAWGSGGVGYTF. The chain couples TRBV30 to TRBJ1-2, with 7 bases lining up with TRBD1. Trimming cost V 5 bases and J 7 bases; bases outside gene matches: 7. The CDR3 is made up of 12 amino acids. CDR1 is GTSNPN, CDR2 SVGIG, per germline (reference sequence).

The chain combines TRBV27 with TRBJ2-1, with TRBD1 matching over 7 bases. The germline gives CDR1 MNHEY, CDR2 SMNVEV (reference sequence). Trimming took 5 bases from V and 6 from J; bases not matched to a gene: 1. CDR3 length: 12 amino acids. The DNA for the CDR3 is TGTGCCAGCAGTCACAGGGGCAATGAGCAGTTCTTC. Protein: CASSHRGNEQFF.

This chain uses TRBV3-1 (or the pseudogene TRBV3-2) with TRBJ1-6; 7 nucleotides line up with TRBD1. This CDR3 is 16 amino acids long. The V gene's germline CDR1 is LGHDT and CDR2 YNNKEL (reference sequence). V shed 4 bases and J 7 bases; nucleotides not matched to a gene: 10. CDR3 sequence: CASSRGSTGLNSPLHF. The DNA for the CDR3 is TGTGCCAGCAGCCGAGGCTCGACAGGGTTAAATTCACCCCTCCACTTT.

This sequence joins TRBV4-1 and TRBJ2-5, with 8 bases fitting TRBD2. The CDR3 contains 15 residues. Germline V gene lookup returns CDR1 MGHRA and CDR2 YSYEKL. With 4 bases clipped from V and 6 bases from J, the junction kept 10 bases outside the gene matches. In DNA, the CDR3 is TGCGCCAGCAGCCTAAACCGGGAGGGCGGCAAGACCCAGTACTTC. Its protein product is CASSLNREGGKTQYF.

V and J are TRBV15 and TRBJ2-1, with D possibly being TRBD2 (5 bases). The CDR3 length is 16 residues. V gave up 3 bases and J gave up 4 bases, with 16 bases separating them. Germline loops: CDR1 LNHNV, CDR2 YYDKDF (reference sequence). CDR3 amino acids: CATSRPTNEEYNEQFF. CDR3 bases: TGTGCCACCAGCAGGCCGACTAACGAGGAGTACAATGAGCAGTTCTTC.